The 32 T cell receptor beta chains below come from one sample, sequenced in a study of shared clonotypes between healthy human individuals. Here immunoSEQ multiplex PCR was the method, and the copy in TCRdb shows in-frame clones only, minus some. Of 2 million to 3 million clones listed, 80% to 95% are singletons. The sequenced sample consisted of naive CD4+ T cells from PBMCs. Subset here: CD45RA+ positively selected. The receptors shown here come from a man aged 18 to 29 in good health. Some clones in this sample may be carry-over from other donors' samples.

The chain combines TRBV7-9 with TRBJ1-3, with D perhaps TRBD1 (5 bases). The CDR3 has 13 amino acids. The V gene's germline CDR1 is SEHNR and CDR2 FQNEAQ (reference sequence). V was shortened by 8 bases and J by 4 bases, with 12 bases between the two germline ends. The DNA for the CDR3 is TGTGCCAGCCAGGGTCGAGGAGGAAACACCATATATTTT. Its translation is CASQGRGGNTIYF.

V gene TRBV28 combines with J gene TRBJ2-7; the D is unclear. V lost 4 bases and J 2 bases, leaving 15 bases between the germline ends. This CDR3 comprises 15 residues. The germline V gene has CDR1 MDHEN and CDR2 SYDVKM. The chain's CDR3 is CASSSLGRNPYEQYF. The CDR3 region has the DNA TGTGCCAGCAGTTCCCTGGGTCGAAACCCCTACGAGCAGTACTTC.

Points on this clone: A read error may account for a junction end that differs from germline. The CDR3 sequence is CASRLGPQGYEQYF. The DNA of the CDR3 is TGCGCCAGCAGATTGGGGCCCCAGGGGTACGAGCAGTACTTC. The chain combines TRBV5-1 with TRBJ2-7; tentatively, D is TRBD1 (6 bases). CDR3 length: 14 residues. Germline V gene data show CDR1 as SGHRS and CDR2 as YFSETQ. Filled out from reference TRBV5-1 and TRBJ2-7, the complete variable domain reads KAGVTQTPRYLIKTRGQQVTLSCSPISGHRSVSWYQQTPGQGLQFLFEYFSETQRNKGNFPGRFSGRQFSNSRSEMNVSTLELGDSALYLCASRLGPQGYEQYFGPGTRLTVT.

CDR3 region: CASSTTRNTEAFF. Written as DNA, the CDR3 is TGTGCCAGTAGTACTACACGGAACACTGAAGCTTTCTTT. The chain couples TRBV19 to TRBJ1-1, with no clear D. This CDR3 region has 13 residues. The V gene lost 4 bases and the J gene lost 1 base, with 7 bases spanning the gap. Germline CDR1 is LNHDA and CDR2 is SQIVND (reference sequence).

The rearrangement uses TRBV9 and TRBJ2-7, with a possible D match to TRBD2 (7 bases). Germline-derived CDR1 and CDR2 are SGDLS and YYNGEE. Trimming shortened V by 5 bases and J by 2 bases, and 14 bases separated the two germline ends. The CDR3 is 14 amino acids. DNA for the CDR3: TGTGCCAGCAGTCCGGGGGGCGATACCTACGAGCAGTACTTC. This encodes CASSPGGDTYEQYF.

The chain uses TRBV5-6 and TRBJ2-6, with D unresolved. CDR1 and CDR2 (germline): SGHDT, YYEEEE. The CDR3 is 17 amino acids. The V and J ends lost 0 bases and 0 bases respectively, with 10 bases between them. CDR3 nucleotide sequence: TGTGCCAGCAGCTTGGGAGGTCGGGCCTCTGGGGCCAACGTCCTGACTTTC. It translates to CASSLGGRASGANVLTF.

To note about this clone: In the same sample, other DNA sequences code for this CDR3. The V gene is TRBV18, the J gene TRBJ1-6; 7 bases line up with TRBD1. Looked up from germline, CDR1 is KGHSH and CDR2 is LQKENI. The length of the CDR3 is 15 residues. V was pared by 3 bases and J by 7 bases, with 6 bases of the junction left unmatched. CDR3 in amino acids: CASSPSTGSNSPLHF. The DNA for the CDR3 is TGTGCCAGCTCACCCTCGACAGGGTCCAATTCACCCCTCCACTTT.

This sequence joins TRBV7-9 and TRBJ2-1; D is unresolved. V lost 2 bases and J 15 bases, leaving 14 bases between the germline ends. Germline lookup yields CDR1 SEHNR and CDR2 FQNEAQ (reference sequence). CDR3 size: 12 residues. The CDR3 spells CASSLNSSPPFF. CDR3 sequence (DNA): TGTGCCAGCAGCTTAAACTCCAGCCCTCCGTTCTTC.

V usage is TRBV5-1 and J usage is TRBJ2-3, with a possible D match to TRBD1 (6 bases). The germline V and J ends were trimmed by 2 bases and 2 bases, with 12 bases remaining between them. Germline V gene lookup returns CDR1 SGHRS and CDR2 YFSETQ. The CDR3 totals 15 residues. The CDR3 DNA sequence: TGCGCCAGCAGCTTAGGACAGACCCACACAGATACGCAGTATTTT. Protein: CASSLGQTHTDTQYF.

This sequence joins TRBV6-5 and TRBJ2-1; 11 nucleotides align to TRBD2. Germline V gives CDR1 MNHEY, CDR2 SVGAGI. Germline trimming cut 2 bases from V and 7 bases from J; bases unmatched to any gene: 7. The CDR3 consists of 16 residues. The CDR3 DNA sequence: TGTGCCAGCAGTTACGGAATACTAGCGGGGGTAAATGAGCAGTTCTTC. Translation: CASSYGILAGVNEQFF.

The chain recombines TRBV9 with TRBJ1-2; D ambiguous. This CDR3 is built from 12 residues. Germline lookup yields CDR1 SGDLS and CDR2 YYNGEE. Trimming took off 0 bases at V and 7 bases at J, with 7 bases between the two ends. The CDR3 sequence: CASSVEAGGYTF. The DNA of the CDR3 is TGTGCCAGCAGCGTAGAGGCTGGTGGCTACACCTTC. Variable domain in full (rest from reference TRBV9 and TRBJ1-2): DSGVTQTPKHLITATGQRVTLRCSPRSGDLSVYWYQQSLDQGLQFLIQYYNGEERAKGNILERFSAQQFPDLHSELNLSSLELGDSALYFCASSVEAGGYTFGSGTRLTVV.

The chain has TRBV29-1 and TRBJ2-1, with D perhaps matching TRBD2 (5 bases). Deletions cut 6 bases from V and 4 bases from J, with 16 bases between. The CDR3 totals 14 residues. Germline values: CDR1 SQVTM, CDR2 ANQGSEA. The CDR3 sequence is CSVPDPRGYNEQFF. The DNA of the CDR3 is TGCAGCGTGCCCGACCCCCGGGGTTACAATGAGCAGTTCTTC.

The chain employs TRBV7-2 and TRBJ2-1, with TRBD2 matching over 8 bases. With 3 bases clipped from V and 12 bases from J, the junction kept 10 bases outside the gene matches. The CDR3 loop spans 14 amino acids. CDR1 and CDR2 (germline): SGHTA, FQGNSA. The CDR3 here is CASSFGGAPRGQFF. Written as DNA, the CDR3 is TGTGCCAGCAGCTTCGGGGGGGCCCCCCGGGGGCAGTTCTTC.

The chain combines TRBV11-3 with TRBJ2-1; 7 bases are shared with TRBD2. This CDR3 has 14 amino acids. Germline CDR1 is SGHNT and CDR2 is YENEEA. Trimming at V came to 3 bases and at J to 2 bases, leaving 1 base not matched to a gene. DNA of the CDR3: TGTGCCAGCAGCTTGAGCGGGACCTACAATGAGCAGTTCTTC. Its protein product is CASSLSGTYNEQFF. Looking up the rest from reference TRBV11-3 and TRBJ2-1 gives the full variable domain: EAGVVQSPRYKIIEKKQPVAFWCNPISGHNTLYWYLQNLGQGPELLIRYENEEAVDDSQLPKDRFSAERLKGVDSTLKIQPAELGDSAVYLCASSLSGTYNEQFFGPGTRLTVL.

The V and J genes are TRBV10-2 and TRBJ2-7; 12 bases agree with TRBD2. The germline CDR1 and CDR2 sequences are WSHSY and SAAADI. The CDR3 covers 14 residues. Trimming at V came to 6 bases and at J to 6 bases, leaving 6 bases not matched to a gene. CDR3 DNA sequence: TGCGCCAGCAGACCGACTAGCGGGAGTTCCGAGCAGTACTTC. It translates to CASRPTSGSSEQYF.

V usage is TRBV25-1 and J usage is TRBJ1-5, with D perhaps matching TRBD1 (5 bases). CDR1 is MGHDK and CDR2 is SYGVNS in the germline V gene. The CDR3 loop spans 11 amino acids. The germline V and J ends were trimmed by 6 bases and 6 bases, with 6 bases remaining between them. In DNA, the CDR3 is TGTGCCAGCAGCCAGGGTCAGCCCCAGCATTTT. It encodes CASSQGQPQHF.

Here the CDR3 DNA reads TGTGCCAGCAGCCGCGGGCGGGACACCGGGGAGCTGTTTTTT. Its protein is CASSRGRDTGELFF. The chain carries TRBV7-2 and TRBJ2-2; TRBD2 might be the D (5 bases). V gave up 5 bases and J gave up 3 bases, with 10 bases separating them. There are 14 residues in the CDR3. Germline-derived CDR1 and CDR2 are SGHTA and FQGNSA.

V usage is TRBV2 and J usage is TRBJ2-3; no definite D call. The V end was cut by 5 bases, the J end by 0 bases, with 9 bases between. Germline V gene lookup returns CDR1 SNHLY and CDR2 FYNNEI. This CDR3 spans 14 amino acids. The CDR3 sequence is CASSRAASTDTQYF. CDR3 nucleotide sequence: TGTGCCAGCAGTCGGGCGGCCAGCACAGATACGCAGTATTTT. The full variable domain, with the rest looked up from reference TRBV2 and TRBJ2-3, is EPEVTQTPSHQVTQMGQEVILRCVPISNHLYFYWYRQILGQKVEFLVSFYNNEISEKSEIFDDQFSVERPDGSNFTLKIRSTKLEDSAMYFCASSRAASTDTQYFGPGTRLTVL.

The chain combines TRBV27 with TRBJ2-3; D is uncertain. Trimming took off 0 bases at V and 0 bases at J, with 16 bases between the two ends. Germline CDR1 and CDR2: MNHEY and SMNVEV (reference sequence). The CDR3 loop spans 18 amino acids. The CDR3 loop is CASSLSPTIPPSTDTQYF. CDR3 nucleotide sequence: TGTGCCAGCAGTTTATCCCCGACAATTCCCCCTAGCACAGATACGCAGTATTTT.

The sample holds one count of this clone. The CDR3 spells CASAPGLAGWSSYNEQFF. The CDR3 DNA follows: TGTGCCAGCGCTCCGGGACTAGCGGGGTGGAGCTCCTACAATGAGCAGTTCTTC. V gene TRBV7-3 combines with J gene TRBJ2-1, with 13 bases aligning to TRBD2. The CDR3 has 18 amino acids. The ends lost 8 bases at V and 0 bases at J; junction bases unmatched: 10. CDR1 and CDR2 from the germline V gene are SGHTA and FQGTGA.

The J gene is TRBJ2-1, the V gene TRBV29-1; 7 nucleotides agree with TRBD1. Germline lookup yields CDR1 SQVTM and CDR2 ANQGSEA. Trimming removed 7 bases from V and 5 bases from J; junction bases left unmatched: 8. The CDR3 covers 13 residues. CDR3 in DNA: TGCAGCGCGAGGGGGCTACCCGACAATGAGCAGTTCTTC. Translating gives CSARGLPDNEQFF.

Worth noting for this clone: Other DNA sequences in the same sample also yield this CDR3. This chain joins TRBV2 and TRBJ2-1; 8 nucleotides agree with TRBD2. The CDR3 sequence is 15 residues long. Germline V gene lookup returns CDR1 SNHLY and CDR2 FYNNEI. Trimming removed 6 bases from V and 0 bases from J; junction bases left unmatched: 4. In nucleotides, the CDR3 is TGTGCCAGCAGCGACAGCGGGAGCTCCTACAATGAGCAGTTCTTC. This codes for CASSDSGSSYNEQFF.

Worth noting for this clone: The sample holds other DNA sequences that translate to the same CDR3. The chain is built from TRBV2 and TRBJ2-6, with D unclear. The CDR3 extends over 12 amino acids. Per the germline V gene, CDR1 is SNHLY and CDR2 is FYNNEI. V was pared by 1 base and J by 5 bases, with 0 bases between. In nucleotides, the CDR3 is TGTGCCAGCAGTGAAGGGGCCAACGTCCTGACTTTC. This gives the protein CASSEGANVLTF. The full variable domain, rest sourced from reference TRBV2 and TRBJ2-6, is EPEVTQTPSHQVTQMGQEVILRCVPISNHLYFYWYRQILGQKVEFLVSFYNNEISEKSEIFDDQFSVERPDGSNFTLKIRSTKLEDSAMYFCASSEGANVLTFGAGSRLTVL.

This chain uses TRBV27 with TRBJ2-7; tentative D call: TRBD1 (6 bases). The ends were cut back, 5 bases at V and 6 bases at J, with 23 bases in the middle. The germline V gene encodes CDR1 MNHEY and CDR2 SMNVEV (reference sequence). The CDR3 runs to 16 residues. CDR3 DNA sequence: TGTGCCAGCAGTCCGGCCGCAGGGGATCTATTGTTCGAGCAGTACTTC. It specifies CASSPAAGDLLFEQYF.

The chain combines TRBV5-6 with TRBJ1-4, with D possibly being TRBD1 (6 bases). This CDR3 is 14 amino acids long. Trimming stripped 1 base from V and 8 bases from J, with 12 bases between. CDR1 is SGHDT, CDR2 YYEEEE, per germline. In nucleotides, the CDR3 is TGTGCCAGCAGCTTGTCGGGGGCAGACGAAAAACTGTTTTTT. Protein sequence: CASSLSGADEKLFF.

The chain couples TRBV18 to TRBJ1-2; D uncertain. With 5 bases removed from V and 5 bases from J, the gap between germline ends came to 12 bases. The CDR3 contains 13 residues. The V gene's germline CDR1 is KGHSH and CDR2 LQKENI. The CDR3 is CASSIGPTYGYTF. Written as DNA, the CDR3 is TGTGCCAGCTCAATCGGACCGACATATGGCTACACCTTC.

This sequence joins TRBV28 and TRBJ1-1, with a tentative D call TRBD1 (5 bases). Germline CDR1 reads MDHEN; CDR2 reads SYDVKM. V was clipped by 6 bases and J by 0 bases, with 14 bases between them. This CDR3 is 15 amino acids long. CDR3: CASRIGDSLNTEAFF. The DNA for the CDR3 is TGTGCCAGCAGGATCGGGGACTCTCTGAACACTGAAGCTTTCTTT.

V usage is TRBV7-2 and J usage is TRBJ2-1, with TRBD2 matching 7 bases. CDR1 SGHTA and CDR2 FQGNSA come from the germline V gene. The V gene end was trimmed by 5 bases and the J gene end by 8 bases; junction bases not matched to a gene: 9. The CDR3 is 14 amino acids. Here the CDR3 reads CASSPAGARDEQFF. The CDR3 nucleotides read TGTGCCAGCAGCCCCGCGGGAGCGAGAGATGAGCAGTTCTTC. Using reference TRBV7-2 and TRBJ2-1 for the parts outside the CDR3, the full variable domain is GAGVSQSPSNKVTEKGKDVELRCDPISGHTALYWYRQSLGQGLEFLIYFQGNSAPDKSGLPSDRFSAERTGGSVSTLTIQRTQQEDSAVYLCASSPAGARDEQFFGPGTRLTVL.

V is TRBV9 and J is TRBJ2-7; 10 positions agree with TRBD2. Germline-derived CDR1 and CDR2 are SGDLS and YYNGEE. The CDR3 runs to 15 residues. Trimming removed 2 bases from V and 7 bases from J; junction bases left unmatched: 9. The CDR3 is CASSVEGTSVGEQYF. CDR3 in DNA: TGTGCCAGCAGCGTCGAAGGGACTAGCGTGGGAGAGCAGTACTTC.

This clone was seen more than once but under ten times. The chain combines TRBV9 with TRBJ1-5, with D tentatively TRBD1 (5 bases). Germline CDR1 and CDR2: SGDLS and YYNGEE. The CDR3 runs 14 residues. Trimming stripped 0 bases from V and 6 bases from J, with 10 bases between. CDR3 sequence: CASSVDEGTQPQHF. DNA for the CDR3: TGTGCCAGCAGCGTAGACGAGGGGACTCAGCCCCAGCATTTT.

CDR3 bases: TGTGCCACCAGCAGAGATAGAGGGAGATACGGGAGCGAGCAGTACTTC. The encoded protein is CATSRDRGRYGSEQYF. V gene TRBV15 combines with J gene TRBJ2-7; weak D call: TRBD2 (6 bases). The CDR3 is 16 amino acids. V dropped 0 bases and J dropped 6 bases, with 18 bases sitting between them. Germline V CDR1 and CDR2: LNHNV, YYDKDF (reference sequence).

V gene TRBV7-3 combines with J gene TRBJ1-1; 11 bases agree with TRBD1. The V segment lost 2 bases and the J segment 1 base; nucleotides outside the gene matches: 0. In germline, CDR1 is SGHTA, CDR2 FQGTGA. There are 15 residues in the CDR3. The CDR3, as DNA: TGTGCCAGCAGCTTAGGACAGGGGGCGAACACTGAAGCTTTCTTT. Translating it yields CASSLGQGANTEAFF.